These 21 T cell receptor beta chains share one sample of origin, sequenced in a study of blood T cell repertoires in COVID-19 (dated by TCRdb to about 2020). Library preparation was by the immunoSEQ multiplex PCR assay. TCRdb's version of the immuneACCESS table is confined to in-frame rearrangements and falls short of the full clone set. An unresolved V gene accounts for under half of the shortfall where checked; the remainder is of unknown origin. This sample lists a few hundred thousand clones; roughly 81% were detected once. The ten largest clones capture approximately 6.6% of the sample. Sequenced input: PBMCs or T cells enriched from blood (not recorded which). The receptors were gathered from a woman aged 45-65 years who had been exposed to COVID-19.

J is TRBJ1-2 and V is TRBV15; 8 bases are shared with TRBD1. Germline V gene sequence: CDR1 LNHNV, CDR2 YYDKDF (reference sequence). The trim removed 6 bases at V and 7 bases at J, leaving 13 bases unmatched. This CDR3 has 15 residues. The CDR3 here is CATRKRQGWGGGYTF. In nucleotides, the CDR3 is TGTGCCACCAGGAAAAGACAGGGGTGGGGTGGTGGCTACACCTTC.

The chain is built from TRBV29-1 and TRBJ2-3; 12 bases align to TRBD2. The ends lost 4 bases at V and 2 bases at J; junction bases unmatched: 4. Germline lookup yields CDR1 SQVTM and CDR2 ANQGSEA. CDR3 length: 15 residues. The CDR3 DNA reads TGCAGCGTTGGGCTAGCGGGGGGGCCCACAGATACGCAGTATTTT. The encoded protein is CSVGLAGGPTDTQYF.

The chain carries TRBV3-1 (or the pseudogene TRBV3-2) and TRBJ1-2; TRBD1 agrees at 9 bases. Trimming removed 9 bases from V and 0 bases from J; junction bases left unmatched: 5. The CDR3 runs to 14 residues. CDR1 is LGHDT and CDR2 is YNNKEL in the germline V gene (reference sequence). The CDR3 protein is CASGQGPSNYGYTF. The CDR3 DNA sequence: TGTGCCAGTGGACAGGGGCCCTCTAACTATGGCTACACCTTC.

The CDR3 bases are TGTGCCAGCAGCCCGGGGGAAACTGGAAACACCATATATTTT. Amino acids: CASSPGETGNTIYF. The J gene is TRBJ1-3, the V gene TRBV9; a possible D gene is TRBD1 (5 bases). Germline values: CDR1 SGDLS, CDR2 YYNGEE. V was trimmed by 4 bases and J by 2 bases, leaving 10 bases between them. CDR3 length equals 14 residues.

The CDR3, as DNA: TGTGCCAGCAGTTTATCGTTCAGGGGGAATGAAAAACTGTTTTTT. This sequence encodes CASSLSFRGNEKLFF. The rearrangement links TRBV27 to TRBJ1-4; 7 positions match TRBD1. This CDR3 is 15 amino acids long. The germline V gene has CDR1 MNHEY and CDR2 SMNVEV (reference sequence). Germline trimming cut 0 bases from V and 5 bases from J; bases unmatched to any gene: 3.

The CDR3 DNA is TGTGCCACCAGTGACCCCGGGACAGGGGGCTTCTGGAACACCGGGGAGCTGTTTTTT. Protein sequence: CATSDPGTGGFWNTGELFF. The chain recombines TRBV24-1 with TRBJ2-2, with 12 bases that match TRBD1. The germline gives CDR1 KGHDR, CDR2 SFDVKD. The V gene end was trimmed by 4 bases and the J gene end by 1 base; junction bases not matched to a gene: 9. CDR3 length equals 19 residues.

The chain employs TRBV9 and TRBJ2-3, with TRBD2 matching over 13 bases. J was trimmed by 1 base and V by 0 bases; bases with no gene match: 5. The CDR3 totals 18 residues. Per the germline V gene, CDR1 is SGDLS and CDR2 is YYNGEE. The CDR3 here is CASSVELAGGLGTDTQYF. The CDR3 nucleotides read TGTGCCAGCAGCGTAGAACTAGCGGGGGGGCTGGGCACAGATACGCAGTATTTT.

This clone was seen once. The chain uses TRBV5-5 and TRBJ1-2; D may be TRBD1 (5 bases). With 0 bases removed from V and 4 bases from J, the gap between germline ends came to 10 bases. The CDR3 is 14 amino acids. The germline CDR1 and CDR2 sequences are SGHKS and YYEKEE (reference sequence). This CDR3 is CASSLGRQPYGYTF. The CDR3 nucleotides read TGTGCCAGCAGCTTGGGGCGACAGCCCTATGGCTACACCTTC.

This chain's CDR3 is CASQGRGSEQYF. As DNA, the CDR3 is TGTGCCAGCCAGGGAAGGGGCTCGGAGCAGTACTTC. The rearrangement links TRBV3-1 (or the pseudogene TRBV3-2) to TRBJ2-7, with a weak D call TRBD1 (5 bases). V gave up 8 bases and J gave up 7 bases, with 15 bases separating them. Per the germline V gene, CDR1 is LGHDT and CDR2 is YNNKEL (reference sequence). There are 12 residues in the CDR3.

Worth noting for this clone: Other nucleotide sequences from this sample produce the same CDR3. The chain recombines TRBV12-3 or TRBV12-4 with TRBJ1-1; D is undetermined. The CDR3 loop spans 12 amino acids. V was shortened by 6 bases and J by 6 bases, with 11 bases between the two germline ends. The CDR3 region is CASSRDRAEAFF. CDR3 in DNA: TGTGCCAGCAGCCGGGATCGGGCTGAAGCTTTCTTT.

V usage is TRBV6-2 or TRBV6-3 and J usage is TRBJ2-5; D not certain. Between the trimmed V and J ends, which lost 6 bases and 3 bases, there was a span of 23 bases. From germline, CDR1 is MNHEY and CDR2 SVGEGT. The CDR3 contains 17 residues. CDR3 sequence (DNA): TGTGCCAGCAGCTCATTAAACGCCCGGAGCTCCAAAGAGACCCAGTACTTC. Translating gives CASSSLNARSSKETQYF.

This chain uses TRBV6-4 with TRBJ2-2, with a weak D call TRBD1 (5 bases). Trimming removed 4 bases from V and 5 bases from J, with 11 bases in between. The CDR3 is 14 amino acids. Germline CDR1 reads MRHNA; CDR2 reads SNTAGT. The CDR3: CASSVARETGELFF. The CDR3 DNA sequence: TGTGCCAGCAGTGTCGCCAGGGAAACCGGGGAGCTGTTTTTT.

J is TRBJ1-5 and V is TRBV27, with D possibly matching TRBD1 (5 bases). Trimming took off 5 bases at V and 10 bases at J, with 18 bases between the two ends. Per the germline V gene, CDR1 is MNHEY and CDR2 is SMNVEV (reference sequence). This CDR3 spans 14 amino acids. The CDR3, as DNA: TGTGCCAGCAGTGGGGGGACGGGGGTTCAACCCCAGCATTTT. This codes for CASSGGTGVQPQHF.

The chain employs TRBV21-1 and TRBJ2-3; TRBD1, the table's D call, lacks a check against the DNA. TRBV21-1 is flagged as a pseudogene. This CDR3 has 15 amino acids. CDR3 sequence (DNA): TGTGCCAGCCCGAGGGACAGAAGATACACAGATACGCAGTATTTT. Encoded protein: CASPRDRRYTDTQYF.

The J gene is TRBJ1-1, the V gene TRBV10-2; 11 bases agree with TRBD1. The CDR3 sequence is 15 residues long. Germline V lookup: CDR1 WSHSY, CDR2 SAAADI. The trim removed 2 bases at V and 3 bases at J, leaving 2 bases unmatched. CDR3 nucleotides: TGCGCCAGCAGTGAGGAGGACAGGGGGCACACTGAAGCTTTCTTT. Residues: CASSEEDRGHTEAFF.

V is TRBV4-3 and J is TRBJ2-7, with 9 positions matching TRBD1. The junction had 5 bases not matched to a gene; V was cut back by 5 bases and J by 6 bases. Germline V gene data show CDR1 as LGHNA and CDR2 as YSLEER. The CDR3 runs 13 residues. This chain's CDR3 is CASSRDRVGEQYF. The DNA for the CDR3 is TGCGCCAGCAGCAGGGACAGGGTAGGCGAGCAGTACTTC.

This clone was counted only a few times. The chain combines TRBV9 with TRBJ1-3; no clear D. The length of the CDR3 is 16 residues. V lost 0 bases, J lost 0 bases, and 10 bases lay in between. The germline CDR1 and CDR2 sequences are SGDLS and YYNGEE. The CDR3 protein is CASSVEFAVSGNTIYF. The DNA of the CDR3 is TGTGCCAGCAGCGTAGAGTTTGCAGTCTCTGGAAACACCATATATTTT.

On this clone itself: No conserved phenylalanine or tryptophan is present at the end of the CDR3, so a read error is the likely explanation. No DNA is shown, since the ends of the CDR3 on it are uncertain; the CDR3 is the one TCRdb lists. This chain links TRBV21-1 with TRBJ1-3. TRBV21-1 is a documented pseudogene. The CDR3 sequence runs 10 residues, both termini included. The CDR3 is CASSKGRTQA.

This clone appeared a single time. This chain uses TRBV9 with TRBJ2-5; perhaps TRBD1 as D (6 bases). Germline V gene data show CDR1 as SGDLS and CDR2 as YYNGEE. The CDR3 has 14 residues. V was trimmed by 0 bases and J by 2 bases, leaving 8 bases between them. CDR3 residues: CASSVGTVQETQYF. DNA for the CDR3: TGTGCCAGCAGCGTAGGGACAGTTCAAGAGACCCAGTACTTC.

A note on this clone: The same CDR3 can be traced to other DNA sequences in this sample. The CDR3: CASKTRQGVGTEAFF. CDR3 coding DNA: TGTGCCAGCAAGACCCGACAGGGGGTGGGCACTGAAGCTTTCTTT. The gene calls are TRBV2 and TRBJ1-1, with 9 bases matching TRBD1. Germline V gene lookup returns CDR1 SNHLY and CDR2 FYNNEI. CDR3 length: 15 residues. J lost 4 bases, V lost 7 bases, and 10 bases had no gene match.

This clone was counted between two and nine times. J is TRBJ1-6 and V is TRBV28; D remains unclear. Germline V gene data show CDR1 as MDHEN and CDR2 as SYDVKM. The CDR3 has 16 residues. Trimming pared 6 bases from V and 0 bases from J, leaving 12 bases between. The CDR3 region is CASSRSIFSYNSPLHF. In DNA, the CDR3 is TGTGCCAGCAGCCGGTCAATATTCTCCTATAATTCACCCCTCCACTTT.